The clone carrying this T cell receptor beta chain was seen more than once but under ten times. Its target is not known. TCRdb processed the reads anew with MiXCR; each CDR3 protein has one entry. This table has about 530,000 distinct CDR3 sequences, around 27% appearing once. V lost 7 bases to trimming and J lost 1 base, with 10 bases between them. Germline V CDR1 and CDR2: DFQATT, SNEGSKA (reference sequence). The CDR3 is 13 amino acids. This entry is derived from a study of T cell repertoires in cytomegalovirus infection. Overall study context: Through public TCR beta signatures, both CMV infection and matching HLA type were indicated.

Whole-study results and caveats: The cumulative frequency of public TCR beta families distinguished individuals who carried CMV together with the relevant HLA. HLA-C-restricted, CMV-specific TCR beta clonotypes were dominant ex vivo.

Sequencing was done on a sample of PBMCs. The sequence was obtained from a human donor in good health (CMV status not recorded). Some clones in this sample may be carry-over from other donors' samples. The chain links TRBV20-1 to TRBJ2-2; tentatively, D is TRBD2 (7 bases). The CDR3 region is CSGGGRNTGELFF. In nucleotides, the CDR3 is TGCAGTGGGGGGGGGCGGAACACCGGGGAGCTGTTTTTT.